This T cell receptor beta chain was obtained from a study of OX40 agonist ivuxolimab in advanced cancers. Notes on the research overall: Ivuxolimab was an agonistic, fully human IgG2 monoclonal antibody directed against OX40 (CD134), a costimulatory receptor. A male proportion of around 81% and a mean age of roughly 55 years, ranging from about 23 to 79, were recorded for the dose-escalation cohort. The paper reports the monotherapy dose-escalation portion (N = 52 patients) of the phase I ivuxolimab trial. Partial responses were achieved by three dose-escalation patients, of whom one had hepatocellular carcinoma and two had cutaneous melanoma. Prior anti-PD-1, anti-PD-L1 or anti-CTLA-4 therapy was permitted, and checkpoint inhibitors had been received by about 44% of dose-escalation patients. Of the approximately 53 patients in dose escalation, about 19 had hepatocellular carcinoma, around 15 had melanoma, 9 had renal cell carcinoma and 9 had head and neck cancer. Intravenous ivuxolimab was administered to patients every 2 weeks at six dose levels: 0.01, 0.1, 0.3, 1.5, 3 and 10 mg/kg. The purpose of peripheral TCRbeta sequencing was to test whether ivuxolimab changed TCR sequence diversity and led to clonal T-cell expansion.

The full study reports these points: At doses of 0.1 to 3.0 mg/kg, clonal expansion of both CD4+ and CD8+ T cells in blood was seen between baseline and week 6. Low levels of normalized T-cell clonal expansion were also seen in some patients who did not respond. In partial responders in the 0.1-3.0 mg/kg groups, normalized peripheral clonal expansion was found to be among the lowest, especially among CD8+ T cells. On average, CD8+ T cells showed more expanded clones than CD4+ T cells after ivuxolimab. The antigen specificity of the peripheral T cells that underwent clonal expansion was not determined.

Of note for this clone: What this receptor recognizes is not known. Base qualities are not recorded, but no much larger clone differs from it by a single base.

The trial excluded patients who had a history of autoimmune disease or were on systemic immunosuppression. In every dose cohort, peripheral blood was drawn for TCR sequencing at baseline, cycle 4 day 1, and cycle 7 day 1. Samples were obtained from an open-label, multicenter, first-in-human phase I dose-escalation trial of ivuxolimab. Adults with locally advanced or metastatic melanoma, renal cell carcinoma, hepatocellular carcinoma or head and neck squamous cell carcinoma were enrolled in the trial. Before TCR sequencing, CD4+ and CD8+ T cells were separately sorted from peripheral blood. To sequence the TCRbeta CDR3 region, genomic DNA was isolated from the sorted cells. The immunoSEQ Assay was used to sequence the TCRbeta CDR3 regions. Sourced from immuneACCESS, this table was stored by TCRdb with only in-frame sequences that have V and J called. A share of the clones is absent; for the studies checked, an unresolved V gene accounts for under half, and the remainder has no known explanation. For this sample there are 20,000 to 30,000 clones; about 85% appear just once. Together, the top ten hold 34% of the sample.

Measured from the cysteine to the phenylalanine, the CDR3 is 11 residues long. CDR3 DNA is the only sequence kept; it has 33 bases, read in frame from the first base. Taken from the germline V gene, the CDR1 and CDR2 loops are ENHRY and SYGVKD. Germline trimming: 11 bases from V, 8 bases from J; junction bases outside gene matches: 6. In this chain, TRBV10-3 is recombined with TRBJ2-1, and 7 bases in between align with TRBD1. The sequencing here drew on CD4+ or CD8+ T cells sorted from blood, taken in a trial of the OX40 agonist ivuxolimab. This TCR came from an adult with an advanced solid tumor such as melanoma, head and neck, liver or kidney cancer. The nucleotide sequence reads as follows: TGTGCCGCACAGGGGAACGATGAGCAGTTCTTC. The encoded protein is CAAQGNDEQFF.